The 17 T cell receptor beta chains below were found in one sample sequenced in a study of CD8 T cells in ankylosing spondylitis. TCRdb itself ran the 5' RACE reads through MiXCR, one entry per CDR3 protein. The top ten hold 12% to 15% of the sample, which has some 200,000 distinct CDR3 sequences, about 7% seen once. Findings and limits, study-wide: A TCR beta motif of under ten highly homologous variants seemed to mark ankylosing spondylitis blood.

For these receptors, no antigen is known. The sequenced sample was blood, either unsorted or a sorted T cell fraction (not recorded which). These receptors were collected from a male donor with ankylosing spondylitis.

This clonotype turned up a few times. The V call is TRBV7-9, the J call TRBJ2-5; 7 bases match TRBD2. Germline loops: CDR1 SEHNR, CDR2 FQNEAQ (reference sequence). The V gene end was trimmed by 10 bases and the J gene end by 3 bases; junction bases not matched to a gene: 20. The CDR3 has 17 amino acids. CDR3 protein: CATEHWRGGSSEETQYF. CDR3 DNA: TGTGCCACCGAGCACTGGAGGGGCGGGAGTTCTGAAGAGACCCAGTACTTC.

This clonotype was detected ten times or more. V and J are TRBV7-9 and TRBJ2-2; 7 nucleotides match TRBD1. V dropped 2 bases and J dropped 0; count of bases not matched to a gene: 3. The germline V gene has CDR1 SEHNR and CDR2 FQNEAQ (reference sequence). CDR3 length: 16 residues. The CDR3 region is CASSLYRGTNTGELFF. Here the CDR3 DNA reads TGTGCCAGCAGCTTATACAGGGGCACGAACACCGGGGAGCTGTTTTTT.

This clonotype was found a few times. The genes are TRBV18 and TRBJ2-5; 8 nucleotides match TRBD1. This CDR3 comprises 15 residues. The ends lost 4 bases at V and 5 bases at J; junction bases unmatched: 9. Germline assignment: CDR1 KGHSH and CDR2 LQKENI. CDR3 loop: CASSLPGDRRETQYF. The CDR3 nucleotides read TGTGCCAGCTCACTCCCAGGGGACAGGCGGGAGACCCAGTACTTC.

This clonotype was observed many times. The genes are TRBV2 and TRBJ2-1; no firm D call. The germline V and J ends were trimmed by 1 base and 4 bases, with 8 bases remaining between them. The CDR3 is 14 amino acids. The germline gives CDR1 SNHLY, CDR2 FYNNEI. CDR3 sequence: CASSEGHRYNEQFF. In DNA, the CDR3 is TGTGCCAGCAGTGAAGGACATCGGTACAATGAGCAGTTCTTC. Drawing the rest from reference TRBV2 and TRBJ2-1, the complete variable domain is EPEVTQTPSHQVTQMGQEVILRCVPISNHLYFYWYRQILGQKVEFLVSFYNNEISEKSEIFDDQFSVERPDGSNFTLKIRSTKLEDSAMYFCASSEGHRYNEQFFGPGTRLTVL.

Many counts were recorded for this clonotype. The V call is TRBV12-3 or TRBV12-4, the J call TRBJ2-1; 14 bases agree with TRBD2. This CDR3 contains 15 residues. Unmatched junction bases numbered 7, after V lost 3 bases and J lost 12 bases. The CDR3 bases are TGTGCCAGCAGTTTGGGACTAGCGGGAGTAGGGTGGCAGTTCTTC. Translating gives CASSLGLAGVGWQFF.

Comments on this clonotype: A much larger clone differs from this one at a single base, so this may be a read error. The CDR3 loop reads CASTEGWGNRPQHF. CDR3 sequence (DNA): TGTGCCAGCACCGAGGGTTGGGGCAATCGGCCCCAGCATTTT. This chain joins TRBV2 and TRBJ1-5; TRBD1 might be the D (5 bases). Germline V CDR1 and CDR2: SNHLY, FYNNEI. This CDR3 has 14 residues.

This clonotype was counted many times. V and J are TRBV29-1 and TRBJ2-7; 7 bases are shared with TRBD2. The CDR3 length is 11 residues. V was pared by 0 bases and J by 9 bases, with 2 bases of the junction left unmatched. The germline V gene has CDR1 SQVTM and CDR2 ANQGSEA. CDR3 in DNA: TGCAGCGTTGAAGATACGGGGGGGCAGTACTTC. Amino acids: CSVEDTGGQYF.

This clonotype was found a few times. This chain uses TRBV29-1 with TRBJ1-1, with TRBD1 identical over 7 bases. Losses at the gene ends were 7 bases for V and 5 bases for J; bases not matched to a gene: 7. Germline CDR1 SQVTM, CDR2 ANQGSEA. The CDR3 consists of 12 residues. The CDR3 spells CSARDSETEAFF. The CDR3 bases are TGCAGCGCACGGGACAGTGAGACTGAAGCTTTCTTT.

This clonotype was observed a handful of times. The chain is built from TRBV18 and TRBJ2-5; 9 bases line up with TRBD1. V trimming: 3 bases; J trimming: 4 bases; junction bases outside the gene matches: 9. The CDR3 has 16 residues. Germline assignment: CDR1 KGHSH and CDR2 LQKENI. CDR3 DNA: TGTGCCAGCTCACCGAACAGGGGGCCCGTCCGAGAGACCCAGTACTTC. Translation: CASSPNRGPVRETQYF.

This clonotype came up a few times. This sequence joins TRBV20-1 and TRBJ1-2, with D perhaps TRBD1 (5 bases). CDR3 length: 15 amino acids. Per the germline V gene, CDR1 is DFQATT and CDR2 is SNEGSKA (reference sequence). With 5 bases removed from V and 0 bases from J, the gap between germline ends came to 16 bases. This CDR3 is CSAGKRDLANYGYTF. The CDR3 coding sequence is TGCAGTGCTGGGAAGAGGGACCTAGCTAACTATGGCTACACCTTC.

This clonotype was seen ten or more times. The CDR3 spells CASSQQEAFF. The CDR3 region has the DNA TGTGCCAGCAGCCAACAGGAAGCTTTCTTT. The chain uses TRBV7-9 and TRBJ1-1; D call uncertain. The CDR3 runs 10 residues. V gave up 5 bases and J gave up 8 bases, with 6 bases separating them. The germline V gene encodes CDR1 SEHNR and CDR2 FQNEAQ (reference sequence). Variable domain in full (rest from reference TRBV7-9 and TRBJ1-1): DTGVSQNPRHKITKRGQNVTFRCDPISEHNRLYWYRQTLGQGPEFLTYFQNEAQLEKSRLLSDRFSAERPKGSFSTLEIQRTEQGDSAMYLCASSQQEAFFGQGTRLTVV.

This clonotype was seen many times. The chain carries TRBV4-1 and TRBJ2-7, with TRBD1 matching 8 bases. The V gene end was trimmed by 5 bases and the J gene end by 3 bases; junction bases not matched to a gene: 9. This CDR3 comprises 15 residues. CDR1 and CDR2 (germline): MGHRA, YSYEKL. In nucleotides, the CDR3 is TGCGCCAGCAGCGAAGGGACAGGTTCTTACTACGAGCAGTACTTC. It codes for CASSEGTGSYYEQYF.

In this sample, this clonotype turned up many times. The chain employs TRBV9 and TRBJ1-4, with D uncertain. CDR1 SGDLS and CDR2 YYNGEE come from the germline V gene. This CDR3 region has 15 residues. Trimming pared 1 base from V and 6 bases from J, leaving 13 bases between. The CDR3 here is CASSVSTRDDEKLFF. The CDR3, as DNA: TGTGCCAGCAGCGTATCAACTCGCGACGATGAAAAACTGTTTTTT. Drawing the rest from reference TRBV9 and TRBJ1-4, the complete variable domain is DSGVTQTPKHLITATGQRVTLRCSPRSGDLSVYWYQQSLDQGLQFLIQYYNGEERAKGNILERFSAQQFPDLHSELNLSSLELGDSALYFCASSVSTRDDEKLFFGSGTQLSVL.

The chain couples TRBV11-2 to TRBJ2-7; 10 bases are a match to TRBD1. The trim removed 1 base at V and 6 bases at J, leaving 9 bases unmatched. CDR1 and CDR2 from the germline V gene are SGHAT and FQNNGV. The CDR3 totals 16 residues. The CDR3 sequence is CASSLGIGTGDFEQYF. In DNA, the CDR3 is TGTGCCAGCAGCTTAGGCATCGGGACAGGGGATTTCGAGCAGTACTTC.

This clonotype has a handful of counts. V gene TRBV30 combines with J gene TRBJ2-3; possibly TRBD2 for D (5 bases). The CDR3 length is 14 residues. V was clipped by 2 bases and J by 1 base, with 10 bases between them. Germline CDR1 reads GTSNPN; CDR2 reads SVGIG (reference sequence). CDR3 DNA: TGTGCCTGGAGTCTCATCGGGGGCACAGATACGCAGTATTTT. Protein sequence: CAWSLIGGTDTQYF. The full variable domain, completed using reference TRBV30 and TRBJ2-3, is SQTIHQWPATLVQPVGSPLSLECTVEGTSNPNLYWYRQAAGRGLQLLFYSVGIGQISSEVPQNLSASRPQDRQFILSSKKLLLSDSGFYLCAWSLIGGTDTQYFGPGTRLTVL.

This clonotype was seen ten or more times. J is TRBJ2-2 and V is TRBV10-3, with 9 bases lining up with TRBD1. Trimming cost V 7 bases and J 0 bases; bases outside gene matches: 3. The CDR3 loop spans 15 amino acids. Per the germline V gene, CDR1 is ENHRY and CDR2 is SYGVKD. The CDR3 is CAITGQGTNTGELFF. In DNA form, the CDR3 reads TGTGCCATCACCGGACAGGGGACGAACACCGGGGAGCTGTTTTTT.

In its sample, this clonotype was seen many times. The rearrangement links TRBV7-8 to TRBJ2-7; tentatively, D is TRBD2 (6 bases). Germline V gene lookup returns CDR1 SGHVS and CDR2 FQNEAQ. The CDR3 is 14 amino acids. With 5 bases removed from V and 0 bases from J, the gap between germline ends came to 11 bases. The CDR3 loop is CASSGTGLSYEQYF. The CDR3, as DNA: TGTGCCAGCAGCGGAACGGGACTCTCCTACGAGCAGTACTTC.